This TCR beta chain derives from a study of blood T cell repertoires in COVID-19. Study details: Collection of acute and convalescent COVID-19 samples took place in the United States, Italy and Spain.

Here immunoSEQ multiplex PCR was the method, and the copy in TCRdb shows in-frame clones only, minus some. The sample has around 110,000 clones; approximately 83% are singletons. Trimming took 5 bases from V and 3 from J; bases not matched to a gene: 8. CDR3 length equals 18 residues. The germline V gene encodes CDR1 LGHDT and CDR2 YNNKEL (reference sequence). This sequence originates from a woman aged 70 to 79 with acute or convalescent COVID-19. The chain uses TRBV3-1 (or the pseudogene TRBV3-2) and TRBJ2-6; 12 positions match TRBD2. Sequencing used peripheral blood. The CDR3 sequence is CASSAWTSGIGGANVLTF. The CDR3, as DNA: TGTGCCAGCAGCGCCTGGACTAGCGGGATTGGTGGGGCCAACGTCCTGACTTTC.